These 31 T cell receptor beta chains were all obtained from the same sample, sequenced in a study of OX40 agonist ivuxolimab in advanced cancers. Here immunoSEQ multiplex PCR was the method, and the copy in TCRdb shows in-frame clones only, minus some. The top ten clones hold 0.7% to 0.9% of a sample with roughly 80,000 clones, more than 75% of them seen once. Material: CD4+ or CD8+ T cells sorted from blood, obtained in a trial of the OX40 agonist ivuxolimab. The receptors stem from an adult with an advanced solid tumor such as melanoma, head and neck, liver or kidney cancer.

V gene TRBV7-6 combines with J gene TRBJ2-3; D is unclear. CDR3 size: 16 residues. Germline V CDR1 and CDR2: SGHVS, FNYEAQ. V was clipped by 1 base and J by 0 bases, with 11 bases between them. The chain's CDR3 is CASSLVGGRSTDTQYF. DNA of the CDR3: TGTGCCAGCAGCTTAGTAGGCGGACGGAGCACAGATACGCAGTATTTT.

The chain links TRBV21-1 to TRBJ1-1; the table's TRBD1 call for D was not verified on the DNA. TRBV21-1 is described as a pseudogene. This CDR3 region has 16 residues. The chain's CDR3 is CASISLPTRENTEAFF. CDR3 coding DNA: TGTGCCAGCATCTCCCTCCCGACAAGAGAGAACACTGAAGCTTTCTTT.

The V and J genes are TRBV10-3 and TRBJ1-5; D gene unclear. The CDR3 loop spans 15 amino acids. Germline assignment: CDR1 ENHRY and CDR2 SYGVKD. Trimming left V 3 bases short and J 2 bases short, with 11 bases between. The CDR3 DNA reads as TGTGCCATCAGTGAAAGGGAAGAGGGCAATCAGCCCCAGCATTTT. Protein product: CAISEREEGNQPQHF.

This clone was seen a single time. CDR3 in amino acids: CASTLGVYDTQYF. CDR3 nucleotide sequence: TGTGCCAGCACTTTAGGCGTGTACGATACGCAGTATTTT. This sequence joins TRBV6-1 and TRBJ2-3; D unclear. The CDR3 is 13 residues long. Per the germline V gene, CDR1 is MNHNS and CDR2 is SASEGT. V was trimmed by 7 bases and J by 6 bases, leaving 14 bases between them.

The chain carries TRBV11-2 and TRBJ1-6, with no clear D. CDR3 length: 15 residues. Trimming took off 4 bases at V and 10 bases at J, with 17 bases between the two ends. Germline lookup yields CDR1 SGHAT and CDR2 FQNNGV. The CDR3 spells CASSSLIRGGSPLHF. CDR3 coding DNA: TGTGCCAGCAGCTCCTTGATCCGGGGTGGATCACCCCTCCACTTT.

The chain combines TRBV30 with TRBJ1-2; tentative D call: TRBD1 (6 bases). CDR1 is GTSNPN and CDR2 is SVGIG in the germline V gene (reference sequence). This CDR3 comprises 12 residues. V lost 2 bases and J 5 bases, leaving 9 bases between the germline ends. CDR3 protein: CAWSLQGYGYTF. The DNA of the CDR3 is TGTGCCTGGAGTCTGCAGGGGTATGGCTACACCTTC.

The chain carries TRBV19 and TRBJ2-7; 9 bases line up with TRBD2. The CDR3 spans 15 residues. V lost 3 bases, J lost 2 bases, and 5 bases stayed unmatched. Germline V CDR1 and CDR2: LNHDA, SQIVND (reference sequence). The CDR3 sequence: CASSMFSGRPYEQYF. As DNA, the CDR3 is TGTGCCAGTAGTATGTTTAGCGGGAGACCCTACGAGCAGTACTTC.

V is TRBV6-1 and J is TRBJ2-7, with 7 bases fitting TRBD1. The V and J ends lost 8 bases and 3 bases, in that order; junction bases with no gene match: 7. This CDR3 contains 13 residues. Germline CDR1 reads MNHNS; CDR2 reads SASEGT. DNA of the CDR3: TGTGCCAGCTCTCTTGGGACAGACTACGAGCAGTACTTC. It is translated as CASSLGTDYEQYF.

The J gene is TRBJ2-5, the V gene TRBV19; D ambiguous. With 8 bases removed from V and 0 bases from J, the gap between germline ends came to 10 bases. The CDR3 is made up of 13 amino acids. Germline CDR1 is LNHDA and CDR2 is SQIVND (reference sequence). The CDR3 nucleotides are TGTGCCAGTCGGACGGCTAACCAAGAGACCCAGTACTTC. It translates to CASRTANQETQYF.

The V gene is TRBV4-3, the J gene TRBJ2-5; 8 nucleotides agree with TRBD1. This CDR3 spans 17 amino acids. J was trimmed by 4 bases and V by 1 base; bases with no gene match: 11. CDR1 is LGHNA and CDR2 is YSLEER in the germline V gene. CDR3 DNA: TGCGCCAGCAGCCAAGCCTTAATACGGGACAGGAGAGAGACCCAGTACTTC. The encoded protein is CASSQALIRDRRETQYF.

This clone was picked up a small number of times. The chain uses TRBV18 and TRBJ2-4, with TRBD1 as a possible D gene (5 bases). This CDR3 spans 16 amino acids. V was pared by 0 bases and J by 0 bases, with 9 bases between. Germline V gene data show CDR1 as KGHSH and CDR2 as LQKENI. The CDR3 loop is CASSPPRVGAKNIQYF. For the CDR3, the DNA is TGTGCCAGCTCACCACCCAGGGTCGGAGCCAAAAACATTCAGTACTTC.

The V and J genes are TRBV6-6 and TRBJ1-1; TRBD1 agrees at 7 bases. J was trimmed by 7 bases and V by 2 bases; bases with no gene match: 7. CDR1 MNHNY and CDR2 SVGAGI come from the germline V gene (reference sequence). The CDR3 totals 14 residues. CDR3 residues: CASSYAEGQIEAFF. CDR3 in DNA: TGTGCCAGCAGTTACGCGGAGGGACAGATTGAAGCTTTCTTT.

This chain uses TRBV5-4 with TRBJ1-2, with unresolved D. This CDR3 spans 14 amino acids. Trimming shortened V by 0 bases and J by 4 bases, and 10 bases separated the two germline ends. Germline V gene data show CDR1 as SGHNT and CDR2 as YYREEE (reference sequence). The CDR3, as DNA: TGTGCCAGCAGCTTGGAGTCGGAAAGCTATGGCTACACCTTC. Its protein is CASSLESESYGYTF. The full variable domain, rest sourced from reference TRBV5-4 and TRBJ1-2, is ETGVTQSPTHLIKTRGQQVTLRCSSQSGHNTVSWYQQALGQGPQFIFQYYREEENGRGNFPPRFSGLQFPNYSSELNVNALELDDSALYLCASSLESESYGYTFGSGTRLTVV.

The V and J genes are TRBV23-1 and TRBJ2-3; TRBD2 matches 10 bases. TRBV23-1 is reported as an ORF; its role is uncertain. The CDR3 is made up of 17 amino acids. Here the CDR3 DNA reads TGCGTCCCCCCAAGGGCGGCTAGCGGGAGTGGGGCAGATACGCAGTATTTT. Protein sequence: CVPPRAASGSGADTQYF.

V is TRBV4-2 and J is TRBJ1-4; 8 bases fit TRBD1. This CDR3 comprises 16 residues. Germline V gene sequence: CDR1 LGHNA, CDR2 YNFKEQ. Trimming took 3 bases from V and 8 from J; bases not matched to a gene: 11. The CDR3 nucleotides are TGTGCCAGCAGCCACACTATGCAGGGGGCGCGGGAAAAACTGTTTTTT. This translates into CASSHTMQGAREKLFF.

This rearrangement joins TRBV18 to TRBJ2-6, with 8 bases identical to TRBD1. J gave up 0 bases and V 6 bases, and 10 bases lay outside the gene matches. The length of the CDR3 is 18 residues. CDR1 and CDR2 (germline): KGHSH, LQKENI. The CDR3 nucleotides read TGTGCCAGCTCGCGACAGGGGCCTCCTTTCTCTGGGGCCAACGTCCTGACTTTC. It translates to CASSRQGPPFSGANVLTF. The full variable domain, its missing parts supplied by reference TRBV18 and TRBJ2-6, is NAGVMQNPRHLVRRRGQEARLRCSPMKGHSHVYWYRQLPEEGLKFMVYLQKENIIDESGMPKERFSAEFPKEGPSILRIQQVVRGDSAAYFCASSRQGPPFSGANVLTFGAGSRLTVL.

The V and J genes are TRBV6-1 and TRBJ2-2; D is unclear. Trimming cost V 2 bases and J 4 bases, with 8 bases left between them. The CDR3 covers 14 residues. Germline CDR1 is MNHNS and CDR2 is SASEGT. DNA for the CDR3: TGTGCCAGCAGTGAACGACAACTCACCGGGGAGCTGTTTTTT. Encoded protein: CASSERQLTGELFF.

J is TRBJ2-2 and V is TRBV6-5, with TRBD2 matching 7 bases. This CDR3 has 12 residues. Germline values: CDR1 MNHEY, CDR2 SVGAGI. V trimming: 8 bases; J trimming: 8 bases; junction bases outside the gene matches: 5. The CDR3 nucleotides read TGTGCCAGCCGGACTAGTGGTGGGGAGCTGTTTTTT. Translated: CASRTSGGELFF.

The V call is TRBV7-2, the J call TRBJ2-6, with D unresolved. V was shortened by 6 bases and J by 2 bases, with 14 bases between the two germline ends. Germline V lookup: CDR1 SGHTA, CDR2 FQGNSA. CDR3 size: 16 residues. For the CDR3, the DNA is TGTGCCAGCAGACCCAATGAGCTCCCTGGGGCCAACGTCCTGACTTTC. Translation gives CASRPNELPGANVLTF.

The rearrangement uses TRBV10-3 and TRBJ2-6; unclear D gene. The CDR3 sequence is 15 residues long. Per germline, CDR1 ENHRY and CDR2 SYGVKD. Trimming stripped 7 bases from V and 4 bases from J, with 14 bases between. CDR3 sequence (DNA): TGTGCCATCAAGGAGCAGTCAACCGGGGCCAACGTCCTGACTTTC. Protein sequence: CAIKEQSTGANVLTF.

The chain uses TRBV5-5 and TRBJ1-5, with 9 bases identical to TRBD1. Germline CDR1 and CDR2: SGHKS and YYEKEE (reference sequence). With 0 bases clipped from V and 4 bases from J, the junction kept 5 bases outside the gene matches. The CDR3 has 16 amino acids. The CDR3 loop reads CASSLGTGAINQPQHF. CDR3 bases: TGTGCCAGCAGCTTGGGGACAGGGGCCATTAATCAGCCCCAGCATTTT. The full variable domain, its missing parts supplied by reference TRBV5-5 and TRBJ1-5, is DAGVTQSPTHLIKTRGQQVTLRCSPISGHKSVSWYQQVLGQGPQFIFQYYEKEERGRGNFPDRFSARQFPNYSSELNVNALLLGDSALYLCASSLGTGAINQPQHFGDGTRLSIL.

The rearrangement uses TRBV11-1 and TRBJ2-3; a possible D gene is TRBD2 (6 bases). Germline CDR1 and CDR2: SGHAT and FQDESV (reference sequence). Trimming left V 6 bases short and J 0 bases short, with 13 bases between. The CDR3 is made up of 15 amino acids. The CDR3 spells CASRAGGASTDTQYF. The CDR3 coding sequence is TGTGCCAGCAGGGCCGGGGGAGCTAGCACAGATACGCAGTATTTT.

The V gene is TRBV28, the J gene TRBJ2-4, with 12 bases identical to TRBD2. CDR3 length: 17 residues. The junction had 5 bases not matched to a gene; V was cut back by 5 bases and J by 0 bases. Germline CDR1 is MDHEN and CDR2 is SYDVKM. The CDR3 nucleotides are TGTGCCAGCAGTCGGACTAGCGGGGTCCTAGCCAAAAACATTCAGTACTTC. Its protein product is CASSRTSGVLAKNIQYF.

This chain connects TRBV28 to TRBJ2-3, with TRBD1 identical over 8 bases. Germline CDR1 and CDR2: MDHEN and SYDVKM. The CDR3 is 17 amino acids. Trimming cost V 5 bases and J 7 bases; bases outside gene matches: 17. The CDR3 protein is CASSPWGSGQGINTQYF. CDR3 sequence (DNA): TGTGCCAGCAGTCCCTGGGGCTCCGGACAGGGAATAAATACGCAGTATTTT.

The J gene is TRBJ2-4, the V gene TRBV27, with a tentative D call TRBD1 (6 bases). CDR1 MNHEY and CDR2 SMNVEV come from the germline V gene (reference sequence). V was trimmed by 5 bases and J by 6 bases, leaving 17 bases between them. The CDR3 extends over 15 amino acids. CDR3 sequence: CASSPRGGVVNIQYF. CDR3 bases: TGTGCCAGCAGTCCCCGAGGGGGAGTCGTAAACATTCAGTACTTC.

This clone was counted once. The chain recombines TRBV10-3 with TRBJ1-1, with TRBD1 matching 9 bases. The V gene's germline CDR1 is ENHRY and CDR2 SYGVKD. V was pared by 5 bases and J by 2 bases, with 3 bases of the junction left unmatched. The CDR3 spans 14 residues. Here the CDR3 reads CAISWDRDNTEAFF. DNA for the CDR3: TGTGCCATCAGTTGGGACAGGGATAACACTGAAGCTTTCTTT.

The chain uses TRBV11-2 and TRBJ1-2; D is undetermined. V dropped 1 base and J dropped 8 bases, with 14 bases sitting between them. The CDR3 spans 14 residues. Germline CDR1 reads SGHAT; CDR2 reads FQNNGV. The CDR3 bases are TGTGCCAGCAGCTTAGGAGACGGATCCAGCGGCTACACCTTC. Translated, it gives CASSLGDGSSGYTF.

This clone was observed once. The chain couples TRBV28 to TRBJ1-2; no definite D call. Trimming removed 5 bases from V and 5 bases from J, with 12 bases in between. CDR1 is MDHEN, CDR2 SYDVKM, per germline. This CDR3 spans 13 amino acids. The CDR3 DNA follows: TGTGCCAGCAGTCCACCGGGTAGATATGGCTACACCTTC. It yields the protein CASSPPGRYGYTF.

J is TRBJ2-7 and V is TRBV6-6, with TRBD1 identical over 7 bases. The CDR3 spans 13 residues. CDR1 MNHNY and CDR2 SVGAGI come from the germline V gene (reference sequence). Trimming took 6 bases from V and 2 from J; bases not matched to a gene: 4. The CDR3 DNA reads as TGTGCCAGCAGGACCGACAGGGCCTACGAGCAGTACTTC. Protein product: CASRTDRAYEQYF.

The rearrangement uses TRBV27 and TRBJ2-3; TRBD2 is a possible D gene (6 bases). CDR3 length: 15 residues. V lost 6 bases and J lost 5, with 18 bases in between. Germline CDR1 is MNHEY and CDR2 is SMNVEV (reference sequence). This CDR3 reads CASSPAGRRGDTQYF. The DNA for the CDR3 is TGTGCCAGCAGCCCCGCAGGGAGGAGGGGAGATACGCAGTATTTT.

The rearrangement joins TRBV5-4 to TRBJ1-3; no reliable D call. Germline lookup yields CDR1 SGHNT and CDR2 YYREEE (reference sequence). V shed 2 bases and J shed 5 bases, with 8 bases lying between them. This CDR3 region has 13 residues. The chain's CDR3 is CASSFDTRNTIYF. Written as DNA, the CDR3 is TGTGCCAGCAGCTTTGACACCAGAAACACCATATATTTT.